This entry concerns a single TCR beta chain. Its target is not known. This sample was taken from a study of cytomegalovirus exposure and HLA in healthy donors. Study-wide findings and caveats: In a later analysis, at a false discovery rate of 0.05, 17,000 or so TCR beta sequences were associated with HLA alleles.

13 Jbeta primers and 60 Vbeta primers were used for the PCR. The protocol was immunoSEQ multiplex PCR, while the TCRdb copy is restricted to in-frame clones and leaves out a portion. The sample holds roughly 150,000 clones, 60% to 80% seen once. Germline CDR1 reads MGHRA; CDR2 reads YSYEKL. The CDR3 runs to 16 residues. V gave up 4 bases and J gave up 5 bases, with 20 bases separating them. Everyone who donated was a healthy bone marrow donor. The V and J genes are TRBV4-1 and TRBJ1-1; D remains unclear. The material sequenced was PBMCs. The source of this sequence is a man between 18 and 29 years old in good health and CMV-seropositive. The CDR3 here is CASSPLGSITGTEAFF. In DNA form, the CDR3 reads TGCGCCAGCAGCCCCCTAGGAAGCATAACGGGTACTGAAGCTTTCTTT.